What follows are 8 T cell receptor beta chains derived from one specimen sequenced in a study of blood T cell repertoires in COVID-19. TCRdb keeps only in-frame clones here, not all; method: immunoSEQ multiplex PCR. The sample carries about 200,000 clones, 75% to 90% recorded once. Material for sequencing was PBMCs or T cells enriched from blood (not recorded which). Receptor source: a woman aged 25 to 39 who had been exposed to COVID-19.

This clone was recorded a few times. This sequence joins TRBV5-5 and TRBJ2-1; D unresolved. From germline, CDR1 is SGHKS and CDR2 YYEKEE (reference sequence). This CDR3 comprises 15 residues. Trimming removed 0 bases from V and 3 bases from J, with 10 bases in between. The CDR3, as DNA: TGTGCCAGCAGCTTGGAGCTGGGCCACTACAATGAGCAGTTCTTC. Protein product: CASSLELGHYNEQFF.

The chain links TRBV6-5 to TRBJ1-1; unclear D gene. This CDR3 spans 12 amino acids. CDR1 and CDR2 from the germline V gene are MNHEY and SVGAGI. V was trimmed by 5 bases and J by 5 bases, leaving 9 bases between them. The CDR3 loop reads CASSPGWTEAFF. Written as DNA, the CDR3 is TGTGCCAGCAGTCCAGGTTGGACTGAAGCTTTCTTT.

Regarding this clone: Additional DNA sequences in this sample encode the identical CDR3. V is TRBV18 and J is TRBJ1-5; 8 bases fit TRBD1. The CDR3 contains 14 residues. The J segment lost 4 bases and the V segment lost 5 bases, leaving 4 bases of the junction unmatched. The germline V gene has CDR1 KGHSH and CDR2 LQKENI. The CDR3 DNA reads as TGTGCCAGCTCAACAGGGGGAAGGAATCAGCCCCAGCATTTT. Translation: CASSTGGRNQPQHF.

Only one count was recorded for this clone. V usage is TRBV6-2 or TRBV6-3 and J usage is TRBJ1-2; the match to TRBD1 covers 9 bases. CDR1 is MNHEY and CDR2 is SVGEGT in the germline V gene. V was clipped by 5 bases and J by 5 bases; unmatched bases: 6. This CDR3 has 14 amino acids. The CDR3 region is CASSNRGRWYGYTF. The CDR3 bases are TGTGCCAGCAGTAACAGGGGGCGCTGGTATGGCTACACCTTC.

This clone was seen a handful of times. The genes are TRBV7-2 and TRBJ1-1; TRBD1 is a possible D gene (6 bases). The germline V gene encodes CDR1 SGHTA and CDR2 FQGNSA. V lost 5 bases, J lost 6 bases, and 19 bases lay in between. This CDR3 region has 15 residues. CDR3 protein: CASSPHAGGAAEAFF. DNA for the CDR3: TGTGCCAGCAGCCCCCATGCGGGGGGCGCCGCTGAAGCTTTCTTT.

Only one count was recorded for this clone. The rearrangement uses TRBV30 and TRBJ2-3; TRBD1 aligns across 11 bases. V trimming: 3 bases; J trimming: 3 bases; junction bases outside the gene matches: 5. The length of the CDR3 is 15 residues. Germline values: CDR1 GTSNPN, CDR2 SVGIG (reference sequence). The CDR3 nucleotides are TGTGCCTGGAGGGCCGGGACAGGGGGTACAGATACGCAGTATTTT. It specifies CAWRAGTGGTDTQYF.

This clone was detected only once. The V call is TRBV4-2, the J call TRBJ1-6, with 7 bases that match TRBD1. There are 15 residues in the CDR3. The germline gives CDR1 LGHNA, CDR2 YNFKEQ. V was pared by 3 bases and J by 5 bases, with 4 bases of the junction left unmatched. The CDR3, as DNA: TGTGCCAGCAGCCACGGGACAGTGAATAATTCACCCCTCCACTTT. Residues: CASSHGTVNNSPLHF.

This sequence joins TRBV20-1 and TRBJ1-1, with TRBD1 as a possible D gene (5 bases). Looked up from germline, CDR1 is DFQATT and CDR2 is SNEGSKA (reference sequence). Trimming left V 6 bases short and J 5 bases short, with 10 bases between. This CDR3 has 11 amino acids. CDR3 bases: TGCAGTGCCCAGCGGGGGACTGAAGCTTTCTTT. Protein product: CSAQRGTEAFF.